The TCR beta chain under discussion was sequenced for a study of blood T cell repertoires in COVID-19. As for the study in general: The origin of the acute and convalescent COVID-19 samples was the United States, Italy and Spain. PBMCs, B-cell-depleted T cells, or T cells provided the cDNA or gDNA that made up the material.

Per germline, CDR1 MDHEN and CDR2 SYDVKM. V lost 5 bases and J 2 bases, leaving 19 bases between the germline ends. The CDR3 runs 17 residues. The table came from immunoSEQ multiplex PCR; TCRdb's copy has only in-frame clones and leaves some out. The sample contains some 97,000 clones, about 86% of which appear only once. Sequenced material: peripheral blood. The V call is TRBV28, the J call TRBJ1-5; tentative D call: TRBD1 (6 bases). This TCR was sampled from a human donor in a cohort sampled during active COVID-19. DNA of the CDR3: TGTGCCAGCAGTAAAGGGCAGGGGATGGGGGGCAATCAGCCCCAGCATTTT. Amino acids: CASSKGQGMGGNQPQHF.